Listed below are T cell receptor beta chains from one sample, sequenced in a study of blood T cell repertoires in COVID-19. Generated by immunoSEQ multiplex PCR, the TCRdb table keeps only in-frame clones and is missing some. This table has roughly 120,000 clones, over 75% appearing once. The source material was peripheral blood. The receptors shown here come from a man over 45 with acute or convalescent COVID-19. Both conserved end residues are part of each CDR3. Fields, in order: D gene, V gene, clone size, J gene, CDR3 DNA, CDR3 protein. A D gene is named only where the DNA matches it firmly. Clone size is shown for a subset of rows, as once, few, many or a class of expanded clone.

TRBD2	TRBV5-1	-	TRBJ2-2	TGCGCCAGCAGAAGAGCGGGGACGAACACCGGGGAGCTGTTTTTT	CASRRAGTNTGELFF
-	TRBV27	-	TRBJ1-1	TGTCCTCCAGGGATGAACACTGAAGCTTTCTTT	CPPGMNTEAFF
TRBD2	TRBV9	few	TRBJ2-5	TGTGCCAGCAGCGTAGAAGGGACTAGCACCCAAGAGACCCAGTACTTC	CASSVEGTSTQETQYF
TRBD2	TRBV11-2	few	TRBJ2-7	TGTGCCAGCAGCCACGGGGGGGGAAACTACGAGCAGTACTTC	CASSHGGGNYEQYF
-	TRBV27	-	TRBJ2-1	TGTGCCAGCAGTTTCACAGGGGGGGCCTACAATGAGCAGTTCTTC	CASSFTGGAYNEQFF
-	TRBV28	-	TRBJ2-1	TGTGCCAGCAGTTTACCGAGCGGCAATGAGCAGTTCTTC	CASSLPSGNEQFF
TRBD2	TRBV6-5	-	TRBJ2-7	TGTGCCAGCAGTTACTCGGGGGGGGAGGGTACGCGAGAGCAGTACTTC	CASSYSGGEGTREQYF
TRBD2	TRBV28	-	TRBJ2-7	TGTGCCAGCAGTCGGACTAGCGGGAGCTACGAGCAGTACTTC	CASSRTSGSYEQYF
-	TRBV19	-	TRBJ2-5	TGTGCCAGTAGTCAAGACAGGAAAGAGACCCAGTACTTC	CASSQDRKETQYF
TRBD2	TRBV11-3	-	TRBJ2-5	TGTGCCAGCAGCTCTGGACTAGCGGGAGGTCAAGAGACCCAGTACTTC	CASSSGLAGGQETQYF
TRBD1	TRBV30	once	TRBJ2-1	TGTGCCTGGAGTGGACAGGGAGCCTACAATGAGCAGTTCTTC	CAWSGQGAYNEQFF
TRBD1	TRBV19	-	TRBJ1-1	TGTGCCAGTAGAGGACAGGGAAATACTGAAGCTTTCTTT	CASRGQGNTEAFF
-	TRBV4-2	-	TRBJ2-2	TGTGCCAGCAGCCAAGGACGGGAGAGCACCGGGGAGCTGTTTTTT	CASSQGRESTGELFF
TRBD2	TRBV5-1	-	TRBJ2-1	TGCGCCAGCAGCATTAGCGGGAGCCCCTACAATGAGCAGTTCTTC	CASSISGSPYNEQFF
-	TRBV3-1/TRBV3-2	-	TRBJ2-7	TGTGCCAGCAGCCGAGATGCCAGCGGCGCCTACGAGCAGTACTTC	CASSRDASGAYEQYF
-	TRBV5-4	-	TRBJ1-1	TGTGCCAGCAGCTTGGTGTGGCCTCCCGACACTGAAGCTTTCTTT	CASSLVWPPDTEAFF
TRBD1	TRBV27	-	TRBJ1-5	TGTGCCAGCAGTATCCTACAGGGGTCTCAGCCCCAGCATTTT	CASSILQGSQPQHF
TRBD2	TRBV7-9	-	TRBJ2-7	TGTGCCAGCAGCCCCCGGGAGGGAGACTCCTACGAGCAGTACTTC	CASSPREGDSYEQYF
-	TRBV30	-	TRBJ1-6	TGTGCCTGGAGTGTACGGGGGGCAGGTAATTCACCCCTCCACTTT	CAWSVRGAGNSPLHF
-	TRBV6-1	once	TRBJ1-2	TGTGCCAGCAGTGAAGGTGGAGGAGGCTACACCTTC	CASSEGGGGYTF
-	TRBV7-9	-	TRBJ2-2	TGTGCCAGCAGCCCAACCGAGATTGCGAACACCGGGGAGCTGTTTTTT	CASSPTEIANTGELFF
-	TRBV6-1	-	TRBJ2-3	TGTGCCAGCAGTGAAGAGGATGGCCGGGGCACAGATACGCAGTATTTT	CASSEEDGRGTDTQYF
-	TRBV7-3	-	TRBJ2-1	TGTGCCAGCAGCTTCGGTCCCTCCGCGCGGAATGAGCAGTTCTTC	CASSFGPSARNEQFF
-	TRBV3-1/TRBV3-2	few	TRBJ1-2	TGTGCCAGCAGCCAAGGAAGGGGTATAGAGTCGGGCTACACCTTC	CASSQGRGIESGYTF
-	TRBV19	-	TRBJ2-2	TGTGCCAGTAGTTCCAGGGGCGACACCGGGGAGCTGTTTTTT	CASSSRGDTGELFF
TRBD1	TRBV19	-	TRBJ1-1	TGTGCCAGTGATAGACAGGGCTTGAACACTGAAGCTTTCTTT	CASDRQGLNTEAFF
-	TRBV4-2	-	TRBJ2-1	TGTGCCAGCAGCCAAAATCCAGACTCCTACAATGAGCAGTTCTTC	CASSQNPDSYNEQFF
-	TRBV4-2	-	TRBJ1-5	TGTGCCAGCAGCCAAGAAGGACAACACAATCAGCCCCAGCATTTT	CASSQEGQHNQPQHF
TRBD1	TRBV7-2	-	TRBJ2-7	TGTGCCAGCAGCTTACGGGACAGGGGTCTCTACGAGCAGTACTTC	CASSLRDRGLYEQYF
-	TRBV7-9	-	TRBJ2-1	TGTGCCAGCAGCGTGCCAGGAGGGTCCGCCTACAATGAGCAGTTCTTC	CASSVPGGSAYNEQFF
-	TRBV6-6	-	TRBJ2-5	TGTGCCAGCAGTTATCTCGGACAGCCGCAAGAGACCCAGTACTTC	CASSYLGQPQETQYF
TRBD1	TRBV11-2	few	TRBJ1-6	TGTGCCAGCAGCACCCTGACAGGGAAGAGTTCACCCCTCCACTTT	CASSTLTGKSSPLHF
-	TRBV5-6	medium-sized	TRBJ1-2	TGTGCCAGCAGTCCAGGGGAGGGCTACACCTTC	CASSPGEGYTF
TRBD1	TRBV3-1/TRBV3-2	-	TRBJ2-7	TGTGCCAGCAGCCAAGCCCGACAGGGGGCGAGGAACGAGCAGTACTTC	CASSQARQGARNEQYF
TRBD1	TRBV3-1/TRBV3-2	-	TRBJ1-2	TGTGCCAGCAGCCAAGGCTCCAGGGGGTTGGGCTATGGCTACACCTTC	CASSQGSRGLGYGYTF
-	TRBV7-8	-	TRBJ1-5	TGTGCCAGCAGCTTTGACAAGGCCGATCAGCCCCAGCATTTT	CASSFDKADQPQHF
-	TRBV6-5	-	TRBJ2-7	TGTGCCACCACGCCCGGGGTGAACTACGAGCAGTACTTC	CATTPGVNYEQYF
-	TRBV4-2	-	TRBJ2-1	TGTGCCAGCAGCCCTGCAGGGGAGTACAATGAGCAGTTCTTC	CASSPAGEYNEQFF
-	TRBV28	-	TRBJ1-4	TGTGCCAGCAGCCCCCCAGGAAGACCTAATGAAAAACTGTTTTTT	CASSPPGRPNEKLFF
-	TRBV12-3/TRBV12-4	-	TRBJ1-2	TGTGCCAGCAGTTTACTGGAGGGCTATGGCTACACCTTC	CASSLLEGYGYTF
-	TRBV28	-	TRBJ1-1	TGTGCCAGCAGTTTAGGTCACCGGGGGAGTGAAGCTTTCTTT	CASSLGHRGSEAFF
TRBD1	TRBV15	-	TRBJ1-2	TGTGCCACCAGCTTCTCGACAGGGTCAAACTATGGCTACACCTTC	CATSFSTGSNYGYTF
TRBD2	TRBV4-2	-	TRBJ2-5	TGTGCCAGCAGCCCCACGACGGGAAGCAGCGGGGGCGTGGAGACCCAGTACTTC	CASSPTTGSSGGVETQYF
TRBD1	TRBV6-5	-	TRBJ1-4	TGTGCCAGCAGTTCCAGGGGGACAGTTAATGAAAAACTGTTTTTT	CASSSRGTVNEKLFF
TRBD2	TRBV7-2	-	TRBJ2-5	TGTGCCAGCAGCTTAGGTGCGGGAGGAGAGACCCAGTACTTC	CASSLGAGGETQYF
-	TRBV6-6	-	TRBJ1-1	TGTGCCAGCAGTTACTCATCCAGGGGCGACGCTGAAGCTTTCTTT	CASSYSSRGDAEAFF
-	TRBV4-2	-	TRBJ2-6	TGTGCCAGCAGCCGAATCTTTCAGTCTGGGGCCAACGTCCTGACTTTC	CASSRIFQSGANVLTF
-	TRBV29-1	-	TRBJ1-2	TGCAGCGTTGAATATCATAGCAGCTATGGCTACACCTTC	CSVEYHSSYGYTF
-	TRBV19	-	TRBJ2-4	TGTGCCAGTAGTATAGCCGCATTGGGGCAGGACATTCAGTACTTC	CASSIAALGQDIQYF
-	TRBV12-3/TRBV12-4	-	TRBJ2-4	TGTGCCAGCAGTTTCGCAGGGAAAAACATTCAGTACTTC	CASSFAGKNIQYF
TRBD1	TRBV23-1	-	TRBJ2-7	TGCGCCACTCGGCCGGGACAGGGATTTTTTGGCTCCTACGAGCAGTACTTC	CATRPGQGFFGSYEQYF
-	TRBV7-9	-	TRBJ2-7	TGTGCCAGCAGCCCTGGGGAGCGGAGCTCCTACGAGCAGTACTTC	CASSPGERSSYEQYF
TRBD2	TRBV25-1	few	TRBJ2-1	TGTGCCAGCAGTTTTAGCGGGGGGGCCGGAAGGGAGCAGTTCTTC	CASSFSGGAGREQFF
-	TRBV5-1	-	TRBJ2-7	TGCGCCAGCGCTCCGGACTCAGACCGGTTCTACGAGCAGTACTTC	CASAPDSDRFYEQYF
-	TRBV7-2	-	TRBJ1-4	TGTGCCAGCAGCTTGGAGGGCGAAAAACTGTTTTTT	CASSLEGEKLFF